This TCR beta chain was identified in a study of T cell responses to AZD1222 COVID-19 vaccine. Broader study findings: Repertoires were collected only later (after the peak T cell response had occurred). There were vaccine-associated CD4 TCRs across spike, dominant at 160-218 and 743-854. Clonal diversity was possibly underestimated, and white British individuals and females predominated among donors. Regions left unmutated in variants are reportedly the target of nearly half of spike-specific TCRs.

Remarks on this clone: The antigen is not known.

Method: immunoSEQ multiplex PCR; TCRdb's copy keeps in-frame clones and lacks some. The profile shows 110,000 to 150,000 clones, approximately 94% of them singletons. The sequencing here drew on peripheral blood, taken on day 0 of AZD1222 vaccination. This receptor was taken from an adult in good health.

Written as DNA, the CDR3 is TGCGCCAGCAGCCAAGGGCCGGGAGTGTACTACGAGCAGTACTTC. Its protein product is CASSQGPGVYYEQYF. The chain uses TRBV4-1 and TRBJ2-7; weak D call: TRBD2 (6 bases). The V end lost 1 base, the J end lost 3 bases, and 13 bases lay between the germline ends. Germline V CDR1 and CDR2: MGHRA, YSYEKL. The CDR3 length is 15 residues.